A selection of T cell receptor beta chains follows, all from one sample in a study of multiple sclerosis patients with progressive multifocal leukoencephalopathy. The protocol was immunoSEQ multiplex PCR, while the TCRdb copy is restricted to in-frame clones and leaves out a portion. The sample includes roughly 34,000 clones, more than 85% of them seen just once. Sequences were derived from PBMCs, sampled from a patient treated with natalizumab. These receptors were collected from a human donor with progressive multifocal leukoencephalopathy. CDR3s include the opening cysteine and the closing phenylalanine or tryptophan. A D gene is named only where the DNA matches it firmly. The size of a clone is reported for some rows only, either as once, few or many, or as a class for expanded clones.

CDR3nt: TGTGCCAGCAGCCGGAGGGTATTCCAGGGAGCTTTCTTT
CDR3aa: CASSRRVFQGAFF
d_gene: NA
abundance: few
j_gene: TRBJ1-1
v_gene: TRBV7-2

CDR3nt: TGTGCTAGCAGCTTAGCTGCGGGCCAAGAGACCCAGTACTTC
CDR3aa: CASSLAAGQETQYF
d_gene: NA
abundance: NA
j_gene: TRBJ2-5
v_gene: TRBV7-7

CDR3nt: TGCGCCAGCAGCCCCGGACTGAAGAACACTGAAGCTTTCTTT
CDR3aa: CASSPGLKNTEAFF
d_gene: NA
abundance: NA
j_gene: TRBJ1-1
v_gene: TRBV4-1

CDR3nt: TGTGCCAGCAAGAAAGTAGGGACAGGGGAGAACTATGGCTACACCTTC
CDR3aa: CASKKVGTGENYGYTF
d_gene: TRBD1
abundance: NA
j_gene: TRBJ1-2
v_gene: TRBV6-4

CDR3nt: TGTGCCAGCTCACCAAACCAAGGCTCTGGAAACACCATATATTTT
CDR3aa: CASSPNQGSGNTIYF
d_gene: NA
abundance: NA
j_gene: TRBJ1-3
v_gene: TRBV18

CDR3nt: TGTGCCAGCAGCAGAGAGAAGAGTATGAGCGGCTACACCTTC
CDR3aa: CASSREKSMSGYTF
d_gene: NA
abundance: NA
j_gene: TRBJ1-2
v_gene: TRBV5-4

CDR3nt: TGCAGCGTTGTACATGGGAGTAATTACGAGCAGTACTTC
CDR3aa: CSVVHGSNYEQYF
d_gene: NA
abundance: NA
j_gene: TRBJ2-7
v_gene: TRBV29-1

CDR3nt: TGTGCCAGCAGCCCTTGGACAGGAGACACCGGGGAGCTGTTTTTT
CDR3aa: CASSPWTGDTGELFF
d_gene: TRBD1
abundance: NA
j_gene: TRBJ2-2
v_gene: TRBV9

CDR3nt: TGTGCCAGCAGCTTAAGGTCCTCCCGGAAATTCGCACCCCTCCACTTT
CDR3aa: CASSLRSSRKFAPLHF
d_gene: NA
abundance: once
j_gene: TRBJ1-6
v_gene: TRBV7-9

CDR3nt: TGTGCCAGCAGCCCGACCGGGACAGGAGGGACCTACGAGCAGTACTTC
CDR3aa: CASSPTGTGGTYEQYF
d_gene: TRBD1
abundance: few
j_gene: TRBJ2-7
v_gene: TRBV13

CDR3nt: TGTGCCAGCAGCTTAGCCCTGGGACTAGCAGATACGCAGTATTTT
CDR3aa: CASSLALGLADTQYF
d_gene: TRBD2
abundance: NA
j_gene: TRBJ2-3
v_gene: TRBV7-9

CDR3nt: TGTGCCAGCAGCTTGGAGCTAGTCACAGATACGCAGTATTTT
CDR3aa: CASSLELVTDTQYF
d_gene: NA
abundance: once
j_gene: TRBJ2-3
v_gene: TRBV5-4

CDR3nt: TGTGCCAGCAGTTGGGTTTTAGCTACACATTCCGACAATGAGCAGTTCTTC
CDR3aa: CASSWVLATHSDNEQFF
d_gene: NA
abundance: NA
j_gene: TRBJ2-1
v_gene: TRBV21-1

CDR3nt: TGTGCCGGTGGGAGAAGGCAGTTCTTC
CDR3aa: CAGGRRQFF
d_gene: NA
abundance: NA
j_gene: TRBJ2-1
v_gene: TRBV6-1

CDR3nt: TGCAGCGTTCTCAGGGGGACGGTGATAAACTCCTACAATGAGCAGTTCTTC
CDR3aa: CSVLRGTVINSYNEQFF
d_gene: TRBD1
abundance: NA
j_gene: TRBJ2-1
v_gene: TRBV29-1

CDR3nt: TGTGCCAGCAGGGTGACAGGGTCGGGTCAGCCCCAGCATTTT
CDR3aa: CASRVTGSGQPQHF
d_gene: TRBD1
abundance: NA
j_gene: TRBJ1-5
v_gene: TRBV6-1

CDR3nt: TGTGCCAGCAGTTACGGGGGGCCGGGCTACGAGCAGTACTTC
CDR3aa: CASSYGGPGYEQYF
d_gene: NA
abundance: NA
j_gene: TRBJ2-7
v_gene: TRBV6-5

CDR3nt: TGCAGCTATGAAAAGAGACTAGCGGGAGTGGAGCAGTTCTTC
CDR3aa: CSYEKRLAGVEQFF
d_gene: TRBD2
abundance: NA
j_gene: TRBJ2-1
v_gene: TRBV29-1

CDR3nt: TGTGCCAGCAGCTTGGAGGAAGGAAATGGAAACACCATATATTTT
CDR3aa: CASSLEEGNGNTIYF
d_gene: NA
abundance: NA
j_gene: TRBJ1-3
v_gene: TRBV5-6

CDR3nt: TGTGCCAGCAGCTTAAATGGGGGAGCCGAGCAGTACTTC
CDR3aa: CASSLNGGAEQYF
d_gene: NA
abundance: NA
j_gene: TRBJ2-7
v_gene: TRBV7-3

CDR3nt: TGTGCCAGCAGCCCACCCGGGACAGCACTCAACCCCTCTGGAAACACCATATATTTT
CDR3aa: CASSPPGTALNPSGNTIYF
d_gene: TRBD1
abundance: NA
j_gene: TRBJ1-3
v_gene: TRBV5-4

CDR3nt: TGTGCCAGCAGCTTAGGAATTGTGGGACAGACGAACACTGAAGCTTTCTTT
CDR3aa: CASSLGIVGQTNTEAFF
d_gene: TRBD1
abundance: NA
j_gene: TRBJ1-1
v_gene: TRBV11-2

CDR3nt: TGTGCCAGCAGTGACCACGACAGGGTAGATGGCTACACCTTC
CDR3aa: CASSDHDRVDGYTF
d_gene: TRBD1
abundance: NA
j_gene: TRBJ1-2
v_gene: TRBV25-1

CDR3nt: TGTGCCACCGCCCGGGACGCGCTTGATGAGCAGTTCTTC
CDR3aa: CATARDALDEQFF
d_gene: NA
abundance: NA
j_gene: TRBJ2-1
v_gene: TRBV11-3

CDR3nt: TGTGCCAGCAAACTAGCGGAGGCGACAGATACGCAGTATTTT
CDR3aa: CASKLAEATDTQYF
d_gene: TRBD2
abundance: NA
j_gene: TRBJ2-3
v_gene: TRBV7-2

CDR3nt: TGCGCCAGCAGCTTGAGAGGACAGACCACAGATACGCAGTATTTT
CDR3aa: CASSLRGQTTDTQYF
d_gene: NA
abundance: NA
j_gene: TRBJ2-3
v_gene: TRBV5-1

CDR3nt: TGTGCCTGGAGTTATGGGGGGGCTCCGACAAGAGATGAAAAACTGTTTTTT
CDR3aa: CAWSYGGAPTRDEKLFF
d_gene: NA
abundance: NA
j_gene: TRBJ1-4
v_gene: TRBV30

CDR3nt: TGTGCCAGCAGCCAAGATCTTGCCGGGGAGCTGTTTTTT
CDR3aa: CASSQDLAGELFF
d_gene: NA
abundance: NA
j_gene: TRBJ2-2
v_gene: TRBV14

CDR3nt: TGCGCCAGCAGCTCGACCCGGGCAGTAATAAATGAGCAGTTCTTC
CDR3aa: CASSSTRAVINEQFF
d_gene: NA
abundance: NA
j_gene: TRBJ2-1
v_gene: TRBV5-1

CDR3nt: TGCAGCGTTGTGACTAGCGGACGCACCGGGGAGCTGTTTTTT
CDR3aa: CSVVTSGRTGELFF
d_gene: TRBD2
abundance: NA
j_gene: TRBJ2-2
v_gene: TRBV29-1

CDR3nt: TGTGCCAGCATGACCATGAACACTGAAGCTTTCTTT
CDR3aa: CASMTMNTEAFF
d_gene: NA
abundance: NA
j_gene: TRBJ1-1
v_gene: TRBV28

CDR3nt: TGTGCCAGCAGCATCGGTCGGGCGTACTTTTCCGGAAACACCATATATTTT
CDR3aa: CASSIGRAYFSGNTIYF
d_gene: NA
abundance: NA
j_gene: TRBJ1-3
v_gene: TRBV21-1

CDR3nt: TGTGCCAGTAGGGAACTAGGGGGCTACAATGAGCAGTTCTTC
CDR3aa: CASRELGGYNEQFF
d_gene: NA
abundance: NA
j_gene: TRBJ2-1
v_gene: TRBV19

CDR3nt: TGCGCCAGCAGCCAAGCTGGGGGGTTCGAGCAGTACTTC
CDR3aa: CASSQAGGFEQYF
d_gene: NA
abundance: NA
j_gene: TRBJ2-7
v_gene: TRBV4-3

CDR3nt: TGTGCCAGCAGCTCGACTAGCGGGAGGCACCATGAGCAGTTCTTC
CDR3aa: CASSSTSGRHHEQFF
d_gene: TRBD2
abundance: NA
j_gene: TRBJ2-1
v_gene: TRBV7-2

CDR3nt: TGCGCCAGCAGCCTAGCCCTAGGGTCCTACGAGCAGTACTTC
CDR3aa: CASSLALGSYEQYF
d_gene: NA
abundance: NA
j_gene: TRBJ2-7
v_gene: TRBV5-1

CDR3nt: TGTGCCAGCCTACAGGGGACTACTTTGTTCTTC
CDR3aa: CASLQGTTLFF
d_gene: NA
abundance: NA
j_gene: TRBJ2-1
v_gene: TRBV27

CDR3nt: TGTGCCAGCAAGGAGGCAGGAGGGGGCTATGGCTACACCTTC
CDR3aa: CASKEAGGGYGYTF
d_gene: NA
abundance: NA
j_gene: TRBJ1-2
v_gene: TRBV4-2

CDR3nt: TGTGCCAGCAGCTTCGGCGGACTAGCGGGGGGGAATGAGCAGTTCTTC
CDR3aa: CASSFGGLAGGNEQFF
d_gene: TRBD2
abundance: few
j_gene: TRBJ2-1
v_gene: TRBV7-9

CDR3nt: TGTGCCAGCAGCTTGGCGCACTTGAGCTCCTACAATGAGCAGTTCTTC
CDR3aa: CASSLAHLSSYNEQFF
d_gene: NA
abundance: NA
j_gene: TRBJ2-1
v_gene: TRBV5-4

CDR3nt: TGTGCCAGCAGTGGGACAGGGGGCTACAATGAGCAGTTCTTC
CDR3aa: CASSGTGGYNEQFF
d_gene: TRBD1
abundance: few
j_gene: TRBJ2-1
v_gene: TRBV6-4